One TCR beta chain is described in this entry. Data came from immunoSEQ multiplex PCR; TCRdb stores just in-frame clones and leaves some out. This sample has around 200,000 clones, with approximately 85% found just once. This specimen comes from a study of blood T cell repertoires in COVID-19. With 9 bases clipped from V and 1 base from J, the junction kept 14 bases outside the gene matches. This CDR3 contains 17 residues. In germline, CDR1 is MDHEN, CDR2 SYDVKM. The chain combines TRBV28 with TRBJ1-1, with 10 positions matching TRBD1. The receptor comes from a man aged 35 to 55 who had recovered from COVID-19. The sequencing input was PBMCs or T cells enriched from blood (not recorded which). The CDR3 DNA reads as TGTGCCAGTTATCCGGACAGGGGGTTGTTTGCGAACACTGAAGCTTTCTTT. Amino acid sequence: CASYPDRGLFANTEAFF.